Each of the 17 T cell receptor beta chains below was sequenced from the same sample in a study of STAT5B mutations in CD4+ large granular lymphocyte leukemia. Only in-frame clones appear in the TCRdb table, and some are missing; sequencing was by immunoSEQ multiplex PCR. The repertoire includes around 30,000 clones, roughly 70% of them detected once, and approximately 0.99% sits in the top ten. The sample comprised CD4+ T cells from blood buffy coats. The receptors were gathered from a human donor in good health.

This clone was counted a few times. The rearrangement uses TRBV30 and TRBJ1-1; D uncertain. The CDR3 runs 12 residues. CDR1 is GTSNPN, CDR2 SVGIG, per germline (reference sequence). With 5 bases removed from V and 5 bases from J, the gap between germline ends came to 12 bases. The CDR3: CAWGRGVTEAFF. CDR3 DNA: TGTGCCTGGGGGCGGGGAGTGACTGAAGCTTTCTTT.

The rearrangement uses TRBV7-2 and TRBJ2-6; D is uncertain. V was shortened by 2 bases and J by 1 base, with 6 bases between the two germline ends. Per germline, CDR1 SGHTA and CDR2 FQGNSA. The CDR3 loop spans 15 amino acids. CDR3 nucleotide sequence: TGTGCCAGCAGCTTAAGAGGATCTGGGGCCAACGTCCTGACTTTC. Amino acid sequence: CASSLRGSGANVLTF.

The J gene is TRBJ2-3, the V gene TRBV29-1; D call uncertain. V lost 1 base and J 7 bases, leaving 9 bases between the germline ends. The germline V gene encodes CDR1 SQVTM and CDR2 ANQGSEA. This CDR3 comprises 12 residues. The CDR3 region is CSVEGGTHTQYF. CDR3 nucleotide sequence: TGCAGCGTTGAAGGCGGAACGCATACGCAGTATTTT.

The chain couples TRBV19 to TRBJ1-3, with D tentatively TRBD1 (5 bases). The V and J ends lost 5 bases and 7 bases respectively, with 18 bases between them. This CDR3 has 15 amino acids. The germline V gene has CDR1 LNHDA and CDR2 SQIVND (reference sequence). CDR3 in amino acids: CASSAGPLSGNTIYF. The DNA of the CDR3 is TGTGCCAGTAGTGCGGGACCGCTGTCCGGGAACACCATATATTTT. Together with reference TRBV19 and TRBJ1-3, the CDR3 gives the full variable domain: DGGITQSPKYLFRKEGQNVTLSCEQNLNHDAMYWYRQDPGQGLRLIYYSQIVNDFQKGDIAEGYSVSREKKESFPLTVTSAQKNPTAFYLCASSAGPLSGNTIYFGEGSWLTVV.

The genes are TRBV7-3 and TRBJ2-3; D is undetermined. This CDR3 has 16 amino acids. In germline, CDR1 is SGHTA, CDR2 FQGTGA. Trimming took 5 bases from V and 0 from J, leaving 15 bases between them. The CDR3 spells CASSPQTPASTDTQYF. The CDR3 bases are TGTGCCAGCAGCCCACAGACCCCCGCTAGCACAGATACGCAGTATTTT.

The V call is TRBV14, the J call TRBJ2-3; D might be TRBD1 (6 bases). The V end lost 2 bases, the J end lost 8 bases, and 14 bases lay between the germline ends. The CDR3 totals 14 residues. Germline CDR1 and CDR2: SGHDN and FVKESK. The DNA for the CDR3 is TGTGCCAGCAGCCAACTTGCAGGGGAGAGTACGCAGTATTTT. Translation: CASSQLAGESTQYF.

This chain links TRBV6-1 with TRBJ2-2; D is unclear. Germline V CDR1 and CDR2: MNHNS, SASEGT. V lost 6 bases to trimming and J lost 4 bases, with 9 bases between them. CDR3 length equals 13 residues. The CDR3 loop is CASRAQFTGELFF. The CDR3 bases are TGTGCCAGCAGGGCCCAGTTCACCGGGGAGCTGTTTTTT.

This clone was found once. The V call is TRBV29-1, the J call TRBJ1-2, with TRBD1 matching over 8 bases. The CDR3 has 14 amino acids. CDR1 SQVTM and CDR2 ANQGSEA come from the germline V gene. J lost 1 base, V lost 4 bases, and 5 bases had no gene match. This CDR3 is CSVVRGQGNYGYTF. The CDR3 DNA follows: TGCAGCGTTGTTCGCGGACAGGGTAACTATGGCTACACCTTC. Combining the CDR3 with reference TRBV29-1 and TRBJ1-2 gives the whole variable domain SAVISQKPSRDICQRGTSLTIQCQVDSQVTMMFWYRQQPGQSLTLIATANQGSEATYESGFVIDKFPISRPNLTFSTLTVSNMSPEDSSIYLCSVVRGQGNYGYTFGSGTRLTVV.

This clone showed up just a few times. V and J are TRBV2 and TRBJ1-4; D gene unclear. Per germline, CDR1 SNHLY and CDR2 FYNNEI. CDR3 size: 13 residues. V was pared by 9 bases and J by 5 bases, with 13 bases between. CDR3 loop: CASINRPNEKLFF. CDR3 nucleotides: TGTGCCAGTATAAACCGCCCAAATGAAAAACTGTTTTTT.

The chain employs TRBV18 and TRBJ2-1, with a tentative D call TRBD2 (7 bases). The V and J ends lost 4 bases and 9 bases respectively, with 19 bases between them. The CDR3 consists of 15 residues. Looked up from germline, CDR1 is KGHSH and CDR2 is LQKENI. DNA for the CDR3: TGTGCCAGCTCACTCCTGACGGGGGGCCAAGGTGAGCAGTTCTTC. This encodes CASSLLTGGQGEQFF.

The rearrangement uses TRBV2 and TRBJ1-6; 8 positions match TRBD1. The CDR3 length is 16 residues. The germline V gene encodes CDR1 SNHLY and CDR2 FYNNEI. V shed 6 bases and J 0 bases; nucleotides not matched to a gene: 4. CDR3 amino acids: CASRRDRSSYNSPLHF. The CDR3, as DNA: TGTGCCAGCAGACGGGACAGGAGCTCCTATAATTCACCCCTCCACTTT.

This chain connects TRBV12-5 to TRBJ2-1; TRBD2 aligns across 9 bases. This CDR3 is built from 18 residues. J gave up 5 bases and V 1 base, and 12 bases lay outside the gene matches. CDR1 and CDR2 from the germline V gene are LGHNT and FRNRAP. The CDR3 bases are TGTGCTAGTGGTTTGGGGGTATTAGCGGGGGACCTCAACAATGAGCAGTTCTTC. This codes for CASGLGVLAGDLNNEQFF.

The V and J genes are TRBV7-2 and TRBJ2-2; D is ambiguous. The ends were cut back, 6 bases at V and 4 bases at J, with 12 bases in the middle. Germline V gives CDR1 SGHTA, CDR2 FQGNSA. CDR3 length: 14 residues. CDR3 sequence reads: CASRPWPVTGELFF. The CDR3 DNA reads TGTGCCAGCAGACCCTGGCCGGTCACCGGGGAGCTGTTTTTT. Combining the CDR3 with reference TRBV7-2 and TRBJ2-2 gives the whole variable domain GAGVSQSPSNKVTEKGKDVELRCDPISGHTALYWYRQSLGQGLEFLIYFQGNSAPDKSGLPSDRFSAERTGGSVSTLTIQRTQQEDSAVYLCASRPWPVTGELFFGEGSRLTVL.

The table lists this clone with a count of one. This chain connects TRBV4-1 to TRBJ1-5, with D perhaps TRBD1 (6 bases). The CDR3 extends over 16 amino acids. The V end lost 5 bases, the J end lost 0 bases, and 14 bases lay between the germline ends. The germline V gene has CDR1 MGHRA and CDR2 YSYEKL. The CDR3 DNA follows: TGCGCCAGCAGCTCGGACAGAGACTATAGCAATCAGCCCCAGCATTTT. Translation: CASSSDRDYSNQPQHF.

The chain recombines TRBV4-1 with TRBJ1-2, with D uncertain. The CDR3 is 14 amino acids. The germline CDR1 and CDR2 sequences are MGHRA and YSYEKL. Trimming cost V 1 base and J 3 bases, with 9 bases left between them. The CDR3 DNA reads TGCGCCAGCAGCCAAGGGCGGGAGGACTATGGCTACACCTTC. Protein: CASSQGREDYGYTF.

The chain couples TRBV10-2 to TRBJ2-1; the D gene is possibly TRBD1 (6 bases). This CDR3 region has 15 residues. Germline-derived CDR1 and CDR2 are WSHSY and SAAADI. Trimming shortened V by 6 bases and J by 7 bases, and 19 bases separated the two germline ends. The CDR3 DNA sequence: TGCGCCAGCAGGCACCCAAACAGGGTCTTGAATGAGCAGTTCTTC. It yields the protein CASRHPNRVLNEQFF.

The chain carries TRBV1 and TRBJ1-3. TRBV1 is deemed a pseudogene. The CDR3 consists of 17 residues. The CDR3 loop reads CTSSPSKGPASGNTIYF. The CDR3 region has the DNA TGCACCAGCAGCCCAAGTAAAGGACCCGCCTCTGGAAACACCATATATTTT.